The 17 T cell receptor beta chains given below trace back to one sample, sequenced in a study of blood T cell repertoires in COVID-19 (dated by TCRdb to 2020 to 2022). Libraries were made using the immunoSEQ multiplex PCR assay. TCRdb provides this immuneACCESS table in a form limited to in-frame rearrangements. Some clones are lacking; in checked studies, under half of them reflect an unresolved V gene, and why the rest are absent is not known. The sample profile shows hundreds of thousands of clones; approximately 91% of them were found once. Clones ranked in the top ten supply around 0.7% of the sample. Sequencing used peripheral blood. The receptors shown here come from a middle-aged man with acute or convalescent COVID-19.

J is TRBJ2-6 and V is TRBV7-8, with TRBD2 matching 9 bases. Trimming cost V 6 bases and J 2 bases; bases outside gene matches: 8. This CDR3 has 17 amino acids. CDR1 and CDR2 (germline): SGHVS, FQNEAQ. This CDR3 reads CASRFSRGGTGANVLTF. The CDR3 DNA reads TGTGCCAGCAGATTTTCGCGGGGGGGTACTGGGGCCAACGTCCTGACTTTC.

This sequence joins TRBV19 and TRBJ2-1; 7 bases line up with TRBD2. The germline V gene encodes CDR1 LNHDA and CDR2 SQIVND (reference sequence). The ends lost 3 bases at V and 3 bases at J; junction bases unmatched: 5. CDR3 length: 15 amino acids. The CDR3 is CASSMERDYYNEQFF. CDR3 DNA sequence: TGTGCCAGTAGTATGGAGAGGGACTACTACAATGAGCAGTTCTTC.

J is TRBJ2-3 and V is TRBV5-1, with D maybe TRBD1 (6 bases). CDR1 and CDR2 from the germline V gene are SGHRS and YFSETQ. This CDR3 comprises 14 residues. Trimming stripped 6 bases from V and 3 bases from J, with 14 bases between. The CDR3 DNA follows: TGCGCCAGCATGGCAGGGGTATCGACAGATACGCAGTATTTT. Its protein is CASMAGVSTDTQYF.

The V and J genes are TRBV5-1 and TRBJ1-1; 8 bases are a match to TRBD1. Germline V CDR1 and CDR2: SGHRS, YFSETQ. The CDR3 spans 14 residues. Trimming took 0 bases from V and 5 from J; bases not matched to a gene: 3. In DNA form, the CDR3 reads TGCGCCAGCAGCTTGGCGACAGGGGATACTGAAGCTTTCTTT. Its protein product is CASSLATGDTEAFF. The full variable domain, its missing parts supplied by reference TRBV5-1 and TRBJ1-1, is KAGVTQTPRYLIKTRGQQVTLSCSPISGHRSVSWYQQTPGQGLQFLFEYFSETQRNKGNFPGRFSGRQFSNSRSEMNVSTLELGDSALYLCASSLATGDTEAFFGQGTRLTVV.

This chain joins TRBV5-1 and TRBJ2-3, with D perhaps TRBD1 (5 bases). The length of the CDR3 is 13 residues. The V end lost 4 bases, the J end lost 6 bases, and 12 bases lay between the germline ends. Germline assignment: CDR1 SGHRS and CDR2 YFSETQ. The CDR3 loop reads CASSVQVPDTQYF. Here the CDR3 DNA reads TGCGCCAGCAGCGTACAGGTGCCGGATACGCAGTATTTT.

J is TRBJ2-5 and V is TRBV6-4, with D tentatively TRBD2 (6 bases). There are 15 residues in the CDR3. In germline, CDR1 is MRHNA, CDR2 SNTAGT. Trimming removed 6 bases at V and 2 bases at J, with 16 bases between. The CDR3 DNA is TGTGCCAGCAGATACCTGGGCGCGGGACAAGAGACCCAGTACTTC. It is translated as CASRYLGAGQETQYF.

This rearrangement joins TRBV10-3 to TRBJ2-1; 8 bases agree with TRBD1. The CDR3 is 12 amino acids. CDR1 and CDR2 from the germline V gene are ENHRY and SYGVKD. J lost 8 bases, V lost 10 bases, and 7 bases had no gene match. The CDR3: CATSDRDYEQFF. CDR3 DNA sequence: TGTGCCACCTCGGACAGGGACTATGAGCAGTTCTTC.

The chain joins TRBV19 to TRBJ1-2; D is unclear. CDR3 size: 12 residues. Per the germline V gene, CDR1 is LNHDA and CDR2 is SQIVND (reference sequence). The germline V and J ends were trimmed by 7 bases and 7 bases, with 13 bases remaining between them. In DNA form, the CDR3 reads TGTGCCAGTACTCAGGAATTTTCTGGCTACACCTTC. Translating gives CASTQEFSGYTF.

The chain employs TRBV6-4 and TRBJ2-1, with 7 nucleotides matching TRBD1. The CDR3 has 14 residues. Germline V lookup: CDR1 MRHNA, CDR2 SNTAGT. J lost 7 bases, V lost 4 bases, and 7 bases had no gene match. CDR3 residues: CASSVAQGLNEQFF. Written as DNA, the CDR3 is TGTGCCAGCAGTGTCGCACAGGGGTTAAATGAGCAGTTCTTC.

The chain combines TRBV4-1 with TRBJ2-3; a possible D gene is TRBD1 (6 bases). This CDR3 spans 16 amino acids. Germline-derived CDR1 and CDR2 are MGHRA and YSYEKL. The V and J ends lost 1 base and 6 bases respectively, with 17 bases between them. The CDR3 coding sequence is TGCGCCAGCAGCCAAGGTCCGACAGGACTTCTGGATACGCAGTATTTT. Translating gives CASSQGPTGLLDTQYF.

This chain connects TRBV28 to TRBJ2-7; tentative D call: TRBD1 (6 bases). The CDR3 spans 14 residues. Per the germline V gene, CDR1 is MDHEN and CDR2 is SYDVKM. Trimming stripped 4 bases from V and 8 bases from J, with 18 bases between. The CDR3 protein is CASSSRGPLIKQYF. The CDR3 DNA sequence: TGTGCCAGCAGTTCCAGGGGTCCCTTGATCAAGCAGTACTTC.

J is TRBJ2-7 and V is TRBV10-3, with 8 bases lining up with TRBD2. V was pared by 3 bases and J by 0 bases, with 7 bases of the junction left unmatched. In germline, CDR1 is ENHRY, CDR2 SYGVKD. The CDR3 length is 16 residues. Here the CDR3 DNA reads TGTGCCATCAGTGAACCTAGCGGGCTGAGCTCCTACGAGCAGTACTTC. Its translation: CAISEPSGLSSYEQYF.

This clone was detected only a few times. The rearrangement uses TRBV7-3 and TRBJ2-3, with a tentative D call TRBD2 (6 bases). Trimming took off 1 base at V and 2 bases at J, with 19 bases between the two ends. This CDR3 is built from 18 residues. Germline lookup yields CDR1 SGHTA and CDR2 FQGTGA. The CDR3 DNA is TGTGCCAGCAGCTTAAGCTCCGGGGGTAGCGGAGCCACAGATACGCAGTATTTT. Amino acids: CASSLSSGGSGATDTQYF. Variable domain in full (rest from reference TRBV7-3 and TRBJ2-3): GAGVSQTPSNKVTEKGKYVELRCDPISGHTALYWYRQSLGQGPEFLIYFQGTGAADDSGLPNDRFFAVRPEGSVSTLKIQRTERGDSAVYLCASSLSSGGSGATDTQYFGPGTRLTVL.

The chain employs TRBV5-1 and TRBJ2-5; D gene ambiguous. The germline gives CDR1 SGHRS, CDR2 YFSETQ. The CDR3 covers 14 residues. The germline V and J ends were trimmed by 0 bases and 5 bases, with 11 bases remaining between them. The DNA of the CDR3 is TGCGCCAGCAGCTTGGGACCGTCCGGGGAGACCCAGTACTTC. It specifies CASSLGPSGETQYF. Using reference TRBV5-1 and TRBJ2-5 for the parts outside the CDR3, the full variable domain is KAGVTQTPRYLIKTRGQQVTLSCSPISGHRSVSWYQQTPGQGLQFLFEYFSETQRNKGNFPGRFSGRQFSNSRSEMNVSTLELGDSALYLCASSLGPSGETQYFGPGTRLLVL.

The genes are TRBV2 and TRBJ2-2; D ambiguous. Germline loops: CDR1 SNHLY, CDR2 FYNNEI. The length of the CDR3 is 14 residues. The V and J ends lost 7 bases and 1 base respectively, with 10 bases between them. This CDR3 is CASTAGENTGELFF. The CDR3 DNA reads TGTGCCAGCACGGCAGGCGAGAACACCGGGGAGCTGTTTTTT.

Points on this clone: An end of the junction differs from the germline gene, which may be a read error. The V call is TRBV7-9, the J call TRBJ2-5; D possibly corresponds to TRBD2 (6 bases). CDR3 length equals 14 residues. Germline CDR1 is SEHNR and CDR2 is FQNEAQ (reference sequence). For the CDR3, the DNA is TGTGCCAGCACCTTACCAGGGACTGAAGAGACCCAGTACTTC. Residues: CASTLPGTEETQYF. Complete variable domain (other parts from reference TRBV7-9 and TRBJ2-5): DTGVSQNPRHKITKRGQNVTFRCDPISEHNRLYWYRQTLGQGPEFLTYFQNEAQLEKSRLLSDRFSAERPKGSFSTLEIQRTEQGDSAMYLCASTLPGTEETQYFGPGTRLLVL.

CDR3 residues: CASSRSGGQETQYF. The CDR3 DNA reads as TGTGCCAGCTCACGGTCAGGGGGCCAAGAGACCCAGTACTTC. The chain joins TRBV18 to TRBJ2-5; 7 bases match TRBD1. This CDR3 spans 14 amino acids. V was pared by 4 bases and J by 1 base, with 3 bases of the junction left unmatched. Germline assignment: CDR1 KGHSH and CDR2 LQKENI.